This T cell receptor (beta chain) was sequenced for a study of blood T cell repertoires in COVID-19. Produced via immunoSEQ multiplex PCR; TCRdb's table is partial and in-frame only. The table lists some 130,000 clones, roughly 86% of them singletons. This CDR3 has 14 residues. Trimming removed 4 bases at V and 2 bases at J, with 9 bases between. The germline V gene encodes CDR1 SGHTA and CDR2 FQGNSA. Sequenced input: peripheral blood. This chain connects TRBV7-2 to TRBJ1-3, with D perhaps matching TRBD1 (6 bases). The sequence derives from a woman in her sixties or seventies with COVID-19, enrolled during active disease. The CDR3: CASSWGTPGNTIYF. Here the CDR3 DNA reads TGTGCCAGCAGCTGGGGGACACCTGGAAACACCATATATTTT.